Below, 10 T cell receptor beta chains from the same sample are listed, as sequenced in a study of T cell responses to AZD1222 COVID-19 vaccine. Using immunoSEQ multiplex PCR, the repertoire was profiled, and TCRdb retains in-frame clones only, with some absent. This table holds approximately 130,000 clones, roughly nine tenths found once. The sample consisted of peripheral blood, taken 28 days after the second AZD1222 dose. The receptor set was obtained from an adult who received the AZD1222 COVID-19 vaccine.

The CDR3 loop reads CSVAELTDTQYF. CDR3 DNA sequence: TGCAGCGTTGCGGAGCTGACAGATACGCAGTATTTT. The J gene is TRBJ2-3, the V gene TRBV29-1; no reliable D call. Germline V gives CDR1 SQVTM, CDR2 ANQGSEA. This CDR3 has 12 amino acids. Trimming pared 4 bases from V and 3 bases from J, leaving 8 bases between.

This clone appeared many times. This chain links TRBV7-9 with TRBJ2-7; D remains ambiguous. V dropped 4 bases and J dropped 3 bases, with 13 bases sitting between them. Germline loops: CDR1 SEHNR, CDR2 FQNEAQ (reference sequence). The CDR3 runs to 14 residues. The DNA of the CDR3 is TGTGCCAGCAGCTACGCGCGTACGGGCTACGAGCAGTACTTC. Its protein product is CASSYARTGYEQYF.

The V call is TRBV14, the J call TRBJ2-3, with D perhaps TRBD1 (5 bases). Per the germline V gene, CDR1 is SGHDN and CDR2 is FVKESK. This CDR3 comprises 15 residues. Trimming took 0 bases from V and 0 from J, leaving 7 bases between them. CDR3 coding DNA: TGTGCCAGCAGCCAAGAAGGGGTTAGCACAGATACGCAGTATTTT. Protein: CASSQEGVSTDTQYF.

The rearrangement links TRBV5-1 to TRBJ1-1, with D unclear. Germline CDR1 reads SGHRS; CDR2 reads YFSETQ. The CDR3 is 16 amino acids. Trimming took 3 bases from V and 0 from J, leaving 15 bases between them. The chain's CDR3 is CASSSGPEVMNTEAFF. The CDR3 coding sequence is TGCGCCAGCAGCTCCGGACCCGAGGTCATGAACACTGAAGCTTTCTTT.

The CDR3 DNA sequence: TGTGCCAGCAACGATGACAGGGGTGGGTATTACACCTTC. Its translation: CASNDDRGGYYTF. The V and J genes are TRBV3-1 (or the pseudogene TRBV3-2) and TRBJ1-2, with TRBD1 matching 8 bases. With V trimmed by 7 bases and J by 11 bases, 12 bases remained unmatched. CDR3 size: 13 residues. Germline assignment: CDR1 LGHDT and CDR2 YNNKEL (reference sequence).

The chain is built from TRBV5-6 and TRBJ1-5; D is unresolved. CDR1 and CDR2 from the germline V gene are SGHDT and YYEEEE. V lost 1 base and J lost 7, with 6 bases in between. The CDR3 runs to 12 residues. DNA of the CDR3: TGTGCCAGCAGCTTGAGAGGGCAGCCCCAGCATTTT. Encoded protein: CASSLRGQPQHF.

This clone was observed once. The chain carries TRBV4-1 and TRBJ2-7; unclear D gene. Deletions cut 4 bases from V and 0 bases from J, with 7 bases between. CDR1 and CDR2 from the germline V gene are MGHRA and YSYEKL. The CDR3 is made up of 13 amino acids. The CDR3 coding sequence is TGCGCCAGCAGCCCCGGGCTCTCCTACGAGCAGTACTTC. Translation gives CASSPGLSYEQYF.

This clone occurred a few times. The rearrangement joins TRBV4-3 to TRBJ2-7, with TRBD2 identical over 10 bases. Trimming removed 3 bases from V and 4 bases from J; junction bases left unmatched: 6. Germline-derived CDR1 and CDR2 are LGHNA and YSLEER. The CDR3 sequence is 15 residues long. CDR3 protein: CASSQEAGGPYEQYF. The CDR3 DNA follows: TGCGCCAGCAGCCAGGAAGCGGGGGGGCCTTACGAGCAGTACTTC.

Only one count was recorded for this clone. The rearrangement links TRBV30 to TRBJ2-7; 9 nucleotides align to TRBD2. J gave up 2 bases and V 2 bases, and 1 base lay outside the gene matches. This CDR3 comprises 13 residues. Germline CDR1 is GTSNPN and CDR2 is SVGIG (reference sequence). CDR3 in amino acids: CAWSSGRPYEQYF. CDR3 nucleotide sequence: TGTGCCTGGAGTAGCGGGAGGCCCTACGAGCAGTACTTC.

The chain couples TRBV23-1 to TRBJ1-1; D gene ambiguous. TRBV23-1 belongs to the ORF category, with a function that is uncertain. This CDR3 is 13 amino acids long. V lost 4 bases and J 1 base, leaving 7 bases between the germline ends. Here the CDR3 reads CASSRTANTEAFF. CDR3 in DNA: TGCGCCAGCAGTCGGACGGCGAACACTGAAGCTTTCTTT.